This is a list of T cell receptor beta chains from one sample in a study of blood T cell repertoires in COVID-19. Clones were sequenced by immunoSEQ multiplex PCR, and TCRdb holds only the in-frame ones, with some missing. Seen here are under 200,000 clones, approximately 80% observed once, and the top ten hold more than 1.5%. The sequenced material came from peripheral blood. These receptors originate from a human donor in a cohort sampled during active COVID-19. Each CDR3 is given with its conserved first and last residue. The D gene is left open where the match is weak. Clone size is shown for a subset of rows, as once, few, many or a class of expanded clone.

13	many	TRBJ1-1	TRBV5-5	NA	TGTGCCAGCAGTCTCTCGGTGAACACTGAAGCTTTCTTT	CASSLSVNTEAFF
16	NA	TRBJ1-1	TRBV7-3	TRBD1	TGTGCCAGCAGCCCCCAAGGGGGCGGAATGAACACTGAAGCTTTCTTT	CASSPQGGGMNTEAFF
15	once	TRBJ2-3	TRBV9	TRBD1	TGTGCCAGCAGCGTCGACAGGGCGAAGGCAGATACGCAGTATTTT	CASSVDRAKADTQYF
15	NA	TRBJ1-5	TRBV5-6	NA	TGTGCCAGCAGCTCCGACGAGGTGGGCAATCAGCCCCAGCATTTT	CASSSDEVGNQPQHF
15	NA	TRBJ1-1	TRBV28	NA	TGTGCCAGCAGTTTGGGGGGGCCCATGAACACTGAAGCTTTCTTT	CASSLGGPMNTEAFF
20	NA	TRBJ2-6	TRBV3-1/TRBV3-2	NA	TGTGCCAGCAGCCAAGATCGGGAGGGGACAGCTGTATCTGGGGCCAACGTCCTGACTTTC	CASSQDREGTAVSGANVLTF
14	NA	TRBJ2-1	TRBV4-3	TRBD2	TGCGCCAGCATGCGGGGGGCGCAGGTGAATGAGCAGTTCTTC	CASMRGAQVNEQFF
16	few	TRBJ2-7	TRBV10-1	TRBD2	TGCGCCAGCAGTTGTGTGCTTAGCGGGGCCTACTACGAGCAGTACTTC	CASSCVLSGAYYEQYF
16	NA	TRBJ1-2	TRBV18	NA	TGTGCCAGCTCAATCCCAGGGGCCCTACCTAGGGATGGCTACACCTTC	CASSIPGALPRDGYTF
15	NA	TRBJ2-7	TRBV5-4	TRBD2	TGTGCCAGCAGCTTGCAGGGACTAGGTCGGCACGAGCAGTACTTC	CASSLQGLGRHEQYF
18	few	TRBJ2-6	TRBV5-1	TRBD1	TGCGCCAGCAGGGCAGGGACAGGGATTCTTTCTGGGGCCAACGTCCTGACTTTC	CASRAGTGILSGANVLTF
14	NA	TRBJ1-2	TRBV5-5	NA	TGTGCCAGCAGAACACAGGGAACTAACTATGGCTACACCTTC	CASRTQGTNYGYTF
13	NA	TRBJ2-3	TRBV7-3	NA	TGTGCCAGCAGCTTACAGGGATCAGATACGCAGTATTTT	CASSLQGSDTQYF